A selection of T cell receptor beta chains follows, all from one sample in a study of vaccination and CD4 T cells after COVID-19. Antigen specificity for these receptors is unknown. TCRdb used MiXCR to reprocess the PCR reads, holding one entry per CDR3 protein. The table lists approximately 15,000 distinct CDR3 sequences, about a third of them singletons. The material sequenced was cultured CD4+ T cells from blood. These receptors all come from a human donor with COVID-19. Each CDR3 is given with its conserved first and last residue. The D gene is left open where the match is weak. Size values are once, few and many counts, or a class for expanded clones, and some rows have none.

v_call	clone_size	j_call	d_call	cdr3_nt	cdr3_aa
TRBV18	NA	TRBJ1-1	NA	TGTGCCAGCTCACCACTAGGGTTGGGCACTGAAGCTTTCTTT	CASSPLGLGTEAFF
TRBV6-1	few	TRBJ2-1	TRBD2	TGTGCCAGCAGTGCCCCGGGACTAGCGGGGGTTGAGCAGTTCTTC	CASSAPGLAGVEQFF
TRBV5-4	NA	TRBJ2-5	NA	TGTGCCAGCAGCCCAGGACCGATCGGGGAGACCCAGTACTTC	CASSPGPIGETQYF
TRBV7-3	few	TRBJ2-4	NA	TGTGCCAGCAGCCAACCCCTTAGTCCAGCCAAAAACATTCAGTACTTC	CASSQPLSPAKNIQYF
TRBV20-1	NA	TRBJ2-2	NA	TGCAGTGCTAGACGTGGGGGGTCCAGGGCTGTTGGCGGGGAGCTGTTTTTT	CSARRGGSRAVGGELFF
TRBV6-5	few	TRBJ1-1	NA	TGTGCCAGCAGTTACGTATTGATTTCACAACCCACTGAAGCTTTCTTT	CASSYVLISQPTEAFF
TRBV18	NA	TRBJ2-3	TRBD1	TGTGCCAGCTCAAGGGGGCCGGGCGAAGGCACAGATACGCAGTATTTT	CASSRGPGEGTDTQYF
TRBV20-1	medium-sized	TRBJ2-3	TRBD2	TGCAGTGCTTCTCTGGCGGGGGGCACAGATACGCAGTATTTT	CSASLAGGTDTQYF
TRBV11-2	NA	TRBJ1-6	NA	TGTGCCAGCAGCTTAGAAGTCCGACCTAATTCACCCCTCCACTTT	CASSLEVRPNSPLHF
TRBV24-1	few	TRBJ2-2	NA	TGTGCCACCAGTGGGGGGCAGGGTGACACCGGGGAGCTGTTTTTT	CATSGGQGDTGELFF